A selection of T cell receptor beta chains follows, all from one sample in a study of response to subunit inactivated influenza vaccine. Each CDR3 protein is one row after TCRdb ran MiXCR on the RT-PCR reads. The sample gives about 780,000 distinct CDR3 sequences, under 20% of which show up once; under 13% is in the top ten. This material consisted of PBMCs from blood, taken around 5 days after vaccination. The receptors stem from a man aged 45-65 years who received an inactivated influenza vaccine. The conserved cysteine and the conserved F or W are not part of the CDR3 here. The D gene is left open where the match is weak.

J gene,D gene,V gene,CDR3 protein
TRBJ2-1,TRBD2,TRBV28,ASSARIRGGRERYNEQF
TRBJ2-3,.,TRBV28,ASSLDRSLGPQSTQY
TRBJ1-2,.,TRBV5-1,ASRVSPQTNYGYT
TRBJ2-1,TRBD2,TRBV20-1,SARPSGGLYNEQF
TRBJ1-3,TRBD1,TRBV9,ASSMTGNPSGNTIY
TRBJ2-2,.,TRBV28,ASRGHTGELF
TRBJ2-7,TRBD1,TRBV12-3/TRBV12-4,ASSSHRGYEQY
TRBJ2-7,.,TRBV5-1,ASSLDGPPIDEQY
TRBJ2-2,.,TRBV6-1,ASSEVGPGELF
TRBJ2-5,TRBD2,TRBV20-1,SAMGGVRETQY
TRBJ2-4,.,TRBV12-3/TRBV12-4,ASSFGGLAKNIQY